This TCR beta chain was identified during a study of blood T cell repertoires in COVID-19. Germline V lookup: CDR1 SQVTM, CDR2 ANQGSEA. Trimming removed 6 bases at V and 0 bases at J, with 11 bases between. CDR3 length: 13 residues. Repertoires were generated with immunoSEQ multiplex PCR, while TCRdb's copy carries only in-frame clones and drops some. The sample includes around 250,000 clones, 91% seen only once; the top ten take 1.2%. The chain links TRBV29-1 to TRBJ1-1; D might be TRBD1 (5 bases). The sequencing input was PBMCs or T cells enriched from blood (not recorded which). The receptor comes from a human donor in a cohort exposed to, infected with or recovered from COVID-19 (not recorded which). The donor label of this sample is uncertain. The CDR3 DNA reads as TGCAGCGTCTTACCAGGGATGAACACTGAAGCTTTCTTT. It specifies CSVLPGMNTEAFF.